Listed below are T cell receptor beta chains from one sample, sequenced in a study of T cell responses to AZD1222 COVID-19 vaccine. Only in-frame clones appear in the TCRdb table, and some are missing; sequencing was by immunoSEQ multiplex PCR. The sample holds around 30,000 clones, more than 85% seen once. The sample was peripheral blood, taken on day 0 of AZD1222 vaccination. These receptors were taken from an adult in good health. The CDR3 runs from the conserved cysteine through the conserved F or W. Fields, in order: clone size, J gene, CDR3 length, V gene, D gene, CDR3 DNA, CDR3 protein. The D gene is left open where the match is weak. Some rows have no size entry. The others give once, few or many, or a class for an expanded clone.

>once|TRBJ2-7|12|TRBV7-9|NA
TGTGCCAGCAGCTTAAGTTTCTACGAGCAGTACTTC
CASSLSFYEQYF
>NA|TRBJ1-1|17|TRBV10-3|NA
TGTGCCATCAGTGAGAGGACAGTCGGTTTGGTAAGGACTGAAGCTTTCTTT
CAISERTVGLVRTEAFF
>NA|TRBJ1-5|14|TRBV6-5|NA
TGTGCCAGCGCAGAGATGGGTAGCAATCAGCCCCAGCATTTT
CASAEMGSNQPQHF
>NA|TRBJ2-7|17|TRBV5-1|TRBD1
TGCGCCAGCAGAGCCGGGACAGGGAGGAGCTACGAGGGGGAGCAGTACTTC
CASRAGTGRSYEGEQYF
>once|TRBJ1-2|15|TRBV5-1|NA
TGCGCCAGCAGCTCGCCCTTGGGGGGCAACTATGGCTACACCTTC
CASSSPLGGNYGYTF
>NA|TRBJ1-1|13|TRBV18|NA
TGTGCCAGCTCATCCTTCATCAGGGAAGAGGCTTTCTTT
CASSSFIREEAFF
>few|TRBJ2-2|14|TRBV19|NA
TGTGCCAGTAGTATGGGTTCGAACACCGGGGAGCTGTTTTTT
CASSMGSNTGELFF
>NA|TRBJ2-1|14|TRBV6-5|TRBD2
TGTGCCAGCTCCGGGACTAGCGGGTACAATGAGCAGTTCTTC
CASSGTSGYNEQFF
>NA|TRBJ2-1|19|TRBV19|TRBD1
TGTGCCAGTAGTACGACCGGGACAGGGGGCTTCTCGGAATCCAATGAGCAGTTCTTC
CASSTTGTGGFSESNEQFF
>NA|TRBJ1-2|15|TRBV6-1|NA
TGTGCCAGCAGTGAAGCGCTTCGGGGTAACTATGGCTACACCTTC
CASSEALRGNYGYTF
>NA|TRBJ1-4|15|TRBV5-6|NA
TGTGCCAGCAGCCATCGGGGAAGGGTAGACGAAAAACTGTTTTTT
CASSHRGRVDEKLFF
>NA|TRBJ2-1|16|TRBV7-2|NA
TGTGCCAGCAGCTTAGAGGTCCTACCCCCTTACAATGAGCAGTTCTTC
CASSLEVLPPYNEQFF
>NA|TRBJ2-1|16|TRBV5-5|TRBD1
TGTGCCAGCAGCTTCCAGCACGGGACAGTAAGAGGTGAGCAGTTCTTC
CASSFQHGTVRGEQFF
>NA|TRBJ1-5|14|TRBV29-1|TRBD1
TGCAGCGCGAAAACGGGACAGGGGCATCAGCCCCAGCATTTT
CSAKTGQGHQPQHF
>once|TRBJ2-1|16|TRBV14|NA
TGTGCCAGCAGCCAAGAGTTCGGGAGCTCCTACAATGAGCAGTTCTTC
CASSQEFGSSYNEQFF
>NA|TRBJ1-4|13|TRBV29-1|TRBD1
TGCAGCGCGGGCCCCAGGGGGGATGAAAAACTGTTTTTT
CSAGPRGDEKLFF
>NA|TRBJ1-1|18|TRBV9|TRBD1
TGTGCCAGCAGCGCTAACTACCGCACGACAGGGGGGAACACTGAAGCTTTCTTT
CASSANYRTTGGNTEAFF
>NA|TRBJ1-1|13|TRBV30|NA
TGTGCCTGGAGTCTGACGGCGAACACTGAAGCTTTCTTT
CAWSLTANTEAFF